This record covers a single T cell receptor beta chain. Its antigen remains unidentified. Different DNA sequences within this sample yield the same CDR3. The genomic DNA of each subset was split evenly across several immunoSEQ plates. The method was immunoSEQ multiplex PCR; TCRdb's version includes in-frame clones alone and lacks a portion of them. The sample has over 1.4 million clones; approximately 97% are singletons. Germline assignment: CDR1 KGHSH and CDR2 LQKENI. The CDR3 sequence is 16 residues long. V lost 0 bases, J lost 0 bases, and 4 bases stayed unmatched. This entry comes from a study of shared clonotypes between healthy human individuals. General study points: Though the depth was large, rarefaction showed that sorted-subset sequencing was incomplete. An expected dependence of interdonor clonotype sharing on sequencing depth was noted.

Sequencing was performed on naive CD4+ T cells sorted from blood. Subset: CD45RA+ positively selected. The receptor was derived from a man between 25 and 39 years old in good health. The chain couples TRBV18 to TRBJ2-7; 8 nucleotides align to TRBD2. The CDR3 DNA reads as TGTGCCAGCTCACCACCGAGCGGGGGAAGCTCCTACGAGCAGTACTTC. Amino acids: CASSPPSGGSSYEQYF.